This T cell receptor beta chain was profiled in a study of blood T cells in healthy people across ages (dated by TCRdb to about 2015). Turning to the overall study: Template switching captured roughly one uniquely barcoded TCR beta cDNA molecule per two T cells in model experiments. Using deep sequencing normalized with unique cDNA molecular identifiers, the study measured how TCR beta repertoire diversity changes with age. The donors were divided into four age groups: young (average roughly 17 years), middle-aged (around 37), aged (about 61) and long-lived (roughly 82). Donors of different ages were randomly distributed across sequencing lanes to avoid experimental bias. Two additional independent replicas of 1 million unique cDNA reads from the same blood draw were analyzed for two donors (one aged 18 to 29 and one aged 80 or older).

Taken from cysteine to phenylalanine, the CDR3 has 16 residues. Kept here is only the CDR3 DNA, which spans 48 bases and is read in frame from base 1. The germline V gene encodes CDR1 SGHTA and CDR2 FQGNSA. Here V drops 3 bases and J drops 11 bases, and the junction holds 17 bases not matched to any gene. The library came from 5' RACE. Sequencing was performed on an Illumina HiSeq 2500. A second PCR of about 6 to 12 cycles was run with a J-beta primer mix and a sample-barcoded 5' primer. A template-switch 5' adaptor carrying 12 random nucleotides introduced a unique molecular identifier onto each TCR beta cDNA molecule. At least 2.5 million CDR3-containing paired-end reads were obtained from each sample. First-strand cDNA synthesis was performed from all RNA using the Mint cDNA synthesis kit, with priming by a TRBC-specific oligonucleotide. Following uracil-DNA glycosylase treatment, all cDNA underwent a first 18-cycle PCR with the universal primers M1SS and BC2_uni_R. In the source study's methods: For normalization, 1 million high-quality reads, each with a distinct molecular identifier, were randomly selected from each sample. Instead of being binned into consensus sequences, reads that shared molecular identifiers were thrown out. MiTCR, run with a Q25 quality threshold and the strictest error-elimination algorithm, handled CDR3 identification, clonotype clustering and error correction. A nonparametric unseen species model with Euler transformation was used to estimate a lower bound on total TCR beta diversity. TCRdb itself trimmed the public reads at Q25 with fastp, ran MiXCR and retained productive beta chains. Rows with one shared CDR3 protein collapse into an entry with the most common genes and DNA. None of the V and J calls come from the authors' own analysis; TCRdb made them. A total of over 500,000 distinct CDR3 sequences appear in this sample, around 52% of them only once. The ten largest clones represent 13% of the sample.

The 39 donors, aged 6 to 90 years, were systemically healthy Caucasian individuals from Russia. Each donor gave about 11 milliliters of peripheral blood, drawn into EDTA-treated Vacutainer tubes. Ficoll-Paque density-gradient centrifugation was used to isolate PBMCs, with at least 6 million obtained per sample. Total RNA was extracted from PBMCs with Trizol reagent, with at least 6 micrograms obtained per sample. Naive CD45RAhigh/CD27high T cell percentages were measured by flow cytometry on a PBMC aliquot from every donor. In the case of this clonotype: This clone's antigen is unknown. The input lacks base qualities; no much larger clone sits a single base away.

On the study overall, not on this receptor specifically: Since profiling was done on bulk unsorted PBMCs, naive and antigen-experienced compartments could not be conclusively compared. Donor CMV infection status was unknown, potentially confounding age-related changes in expanded clonotypes. As age increased, observed TCR beta diversity per million T cells dropped in a roughly linear way, and a significant reduction was already evident by age about 40. The percentage of naive T cells measured by flow cytometry correlated strongly with observed TCR beta diversity. Compared with the aged group, more naive CD4+ T cells, fewer expanded clones and increased TCR diversity were shown by the long-lived group, suggesting age selection. Estimates of total diversity from one million sequenced T cells were regarded as lower bounds and underestimates.

The clonotype comes from a woman older than 75 in good health. The rearranged chain carries TRBV7-2 and TRBJ2-5; 8 of the junction bases match TRBD2. The sample consisted of blood. The nucleotides are TGTGCCAGCAGCTTTTTCGTGAGCGGGAGAAACAATGAGCAGTACTTC. It codes for CASSFFVSGRNNEQYF.